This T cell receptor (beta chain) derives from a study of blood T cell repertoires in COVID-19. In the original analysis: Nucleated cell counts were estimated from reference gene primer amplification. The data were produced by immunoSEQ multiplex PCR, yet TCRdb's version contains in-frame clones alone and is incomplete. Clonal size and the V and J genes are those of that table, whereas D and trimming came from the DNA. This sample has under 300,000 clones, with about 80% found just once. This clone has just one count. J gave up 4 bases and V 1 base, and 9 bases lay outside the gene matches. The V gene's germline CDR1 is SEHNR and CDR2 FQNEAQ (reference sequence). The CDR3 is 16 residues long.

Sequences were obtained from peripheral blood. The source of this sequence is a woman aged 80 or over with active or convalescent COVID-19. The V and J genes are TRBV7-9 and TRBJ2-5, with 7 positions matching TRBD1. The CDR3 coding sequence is TGTGCCAGCAGCTTAGGACAGGGAAGGTCGGGAGAGACCCAGTACTTC. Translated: CASSLGQGRSGETQYF.